Below, 15 T cell receptor beta chains from the same sample are listed, as sequenced in a study of read filtering for tumor transcriptome and immune sequencing. This library used roughly 370 ng RNA and molecular barcoded adaptors spanning alpha/delta and beta/gamma chains. MiXCR was run by TCRdb on the reads, yielding one entry per CDR3 protein. The profile shows roughly 67,000 distinct CDR3 sequences, approximately 18% of them singletons. What was sequenced was a population of CD138-negative cells sorted from bone marrow. The source of these receptors is a donor over 35 with multiple myeloma.

The CDR3 reads CASSLSGKYNEQFF. The CDR3 nucleotides read TGTGCCAGCAGCCTCAGTGGGAAGTACAATGAGCAGTTCTTC. The J gene is TRBJ2-1, the V gene TRBV7-9; D is unresolved. Trimming cost V 5 bases and J 4 bases, with 12 bases left between them. The CDR3 contains 14 residues. Germline V lookup: CDR1 SEHNR, CDR2 FQNEAQ (reference sequence).

This clonotype has a count of ten or more. The chain is built from TRBV4-2 and TRBJ2-7; possibly TRBD1 or TRBD2 for D (5 bases each). The germline V and J ends were trimmed by 1 base and 7 bases, with 17 bases remaining between them. The length of the CDR3 is 15 residues. In germline, CDR1 is LGHNA, CDR2 YNFKEQ. DNA for the CDR3: TGTGCCAGCAGCCAAGGGGCCGGGGCCGTCTGGGAGCAGTACTTC. Its protein is CASSQGAGAVWEQYF.

Concerning this clonotype: The junction shows a germline mismatch at one end, possibly a read error. The chain has TRBV11-2 and TRBJ1-5; D gene ambiguous. CDR3 length: 14 amino acids. Germline CDR1 reads SGHAT; CDR2 reads FQNNGV. CDR3 nucleotide sequence: TGTGCCAGCAGTCAAGGGAGTAGCGATCAGCCCCAGCATTTT. It specifies CASSQGSSDQPQHF.

This clonotype was seen at least ten times. This sequence joins TRBV24-1 and TRBJ2-5; D might be TRBD1 (5 bases). V was shortened by 2 bases and J by 0 bases, with 9 bases between the two germline ends. There are 15 residues in the CDR3. Germline V gives CDR1 KGHDR, CDR2 SFDVKD. The CDR3 region has the DNA TGTGCCACCAGTGATTCCAGGGAAAACCAAGAGACCCAGTACTTC. Protein sequence: CATSDSRENQETQYF.

This clonotype showed up many times. The CDR3 nucleotides are TGTGCCAGTAGTTCATCCGTAGCGGGAGGGTACGAGCAGTACTTC. Residues: CASSSSVAGGYEQYF. The chain joins TRBV19 to TRBJ2-7; 11 nucleotides line up with TRBD2. J gave up 4 bases and V 5 bases, and 7 bases lay outside the gene matches. Germline V gene data show CDR1 as LNHDA and CDR2 as SQIVND (reference sequence). CDR3 length equals 15 residues.

The CDR3: CASRFDTGSYEQYF. The CDR3 DNA sequence: TGTGCCAGCAGATTCGACACGGGGAGTTACGAGCAGTACTTC. V usage is TRBV7-9 and J usage is TRBJ2-7, with D maybe TRBD2 (5 bases). The CDR3 runs to 14 residues. Germline V gives CDR1 SEHNR, CDR2 FQNEAQ (reference sequence). Deletions cut 6 bases from V and 4 bases from J, with 16 bases between.

The sample holds many counts of this clonotype. The chain is built from TRBV5-1 and TRBJ2-2; TRBD2 is a possible D gene (6 bases). This CDR3 has 15 amino acids. Germline CDR1 and CDR2: SGHRS and YFSETQ. Trimming shortened V by 4 bases and J by 7 bases, and 17 bases separated the two germline ends. CDR3 nucleotides: TGCGCCAGCAGCCCTGAGAGGAGGGCCAACGGGGAGCTGTTTTTT. Translation: CASSPERRANGELFF.

This clonotype was recorded at least ten times. This rearrangement joins TRBV7-6 to TRBJ2-1; TRBD2 matches 7 bases. In germline, CDR1 is SGHVS, CDR2 FNYEAQ. CDR3 length: 16 residues. V gave up 1 base and J gave up 5 bases; unmatched junction bases: 8. The CDR3 DNA reads as TGTGCCAGCAGCTTAGTAGGTAGCGGGCCGAACAATGAGCAGTTCTTC. Protein product: CASSLVGSGPNNEQFF.

This clonotype came up many times. The V call is TRBV20-1, the J call TRBJ2-2, with 9 bases matching TRBD1. The germline V gene has CDR1 DFQATT and CDR2 SNEGSKA (reference sequence). Trimming removed 6 bases from V and 6 bases from J; junction bases left unmatched: 11. The CDR3 consists of 15 residues. CDR3 nucleotides: TGCAGTGCAAGATTACAGGGGGCGAGGGCCGGGGAGCTGTTTTTT. This codes for CSARLQGARAGELFF.

This clonotype showed up many times. J is TRBJ2-1 and V is TRBV20-1, with D hard to call. Trimming removed 0 bases at V and 3 bases at J, with 18 bases between. This CDR3 is 17 amino acids long. Germline assignment: CDR1 DFQATT and CDR2 SNEGSKA (reference sequence). The CDR3: CSARDLGRNPFYNEQFF. CDR3 DNA: TGCAGTGCTAGAGACCTAGGACGCAACCCTTTCTACAATGAGCAGTTCTTC.

With respect to this clonotype: An end of the junction differs from the germline gene, which may be a read error. The J gene is TRBJ1-1, the V gene TRBV20-1; possibly TRBD1 for D (6 bases). The CDR3 has 14 amino acids. CDR1 is DFQATT, CDR2 SNEGSKA, per germline (reference sequence). CDR3 loop: CSASTGHKNTEAFF. CDR3 DNA sequence: TGCAGTGCTTCCACGGGACATAAGAACACTGAGGCTTTCTTT.

As to this clonotype: A much larger clone differs from this one at a single base, so this may be a read error. The rearrangement uses TRBV20-1 and TRBJ2-7; either TRBD1 or TRBD2 may fit D (5 bases each). Trimming stripped 0 bases from V and 5 bases from J, with 17 bases between. CDR3 length equals 15 residues. Germline V lookup: CDR1 DFQATT, CDR2 SNEGSKA (reference sequence). CDR3 coding DNA: TGCAGTGCTAGAGAACCGGGACCAGTTATCCACGAGCAGTACTTC. Its protein product is CSAREPGPVIHEQYF.

This clonotype showed up many times. This CDR3 is CASSLGTSADTQYF. CDR3 coding DNA: TGTGCCAGTAGTCTCGGGACATCGGCAGATACGCAGTATTTT. This chain links TRBV19 with TRBJ2-3; D is perhaps TRBD1 (6 bases). Germline loops: CDR1 LNHDA, CDR2 SQIVND (reference sequence). The V end was cut by 5 bases, the J end by 4 bases, with 13 bases between. The CDR3 spans 14 residues.

As to this clonotype: This could be a read error, since a much larger clone is one nucleotide away. The conserved final phenylalanine or tryptophan is absent from the CDR3, which likely points to a read error. The chain uses TRBV7-8 and TRBJ1-1; the match to TRBD1 covers 7 bases. V lost 4 bases and J lost 4; bases outside the gene matches: 6. Germline lookup yields CDR1 SGHVS and CDR2 FQNEAQ. The CDR3 covers 14 residues. The CDR3 bases are TGTGCCAGCAGCTCCGACAGGGACGGCACTGAAGCTTTCTCT. Protein: CASSSDRDGTEAFS.

This clonotype has at least ten counts. The V and J genes are TRBV10-1 and TRBJ2-5, with D unclear. CDR3 size: 13 residues. Germline CDR1 is WNHNN and CDR2 is SYGVQD (reference sequence). V shed 0 bases and J shed 1 base, with 3 bases lying between them. The DNA of the CDR3 is TGCGCCAGCAGTGAGTCGCTCCAAGAGACCCAGTACTTC. This gives the protein CASSESLQETQYF.